Below are 20 T cell receptor beta chains sequenced from a single sample in a study of regulatory T cells in long-lasting Graves disease. CDR3-region Arm-PCR and iRepertoire HTBI primers produced the TCR beta libraries. TCRdb reprocessed the multiplex PCR reads with MiXCR, giving one entry per CDR3 protein. The sample yields more than 300,000 distinct CDR3 sequences, more than 20% seen once. Described time point: persistent/refractory GD, antithyroid drugs over 5 years with positive TRAb. After RNA was extracted from PBMCs, the TCR library was made from it. The sample here was peripheral blood mononuclear cells (PBMCs), taken when the disease was refractory, from a patient treated with antithyroid drugs. All receptors derive from a woman aged 40 to 55 with Graves disease.

The sample holds a few counts of this clonotype. This chain joins TRBV20-1 and TRBJ1-1; no definite D call. V was pared by 1 base and J by 0 bases, with 9 bases between. CDR3 length equals 14 residues. CDR1 and CDR2 (germline): DFQATT, SNEGSKA (reference sequence). CDR3 nucleotide sequence: TGCAGTGCTAGAGTCGACACTATGAACACTGAAGCTTTCTTT. Translation: CSARVDTMNTEAFF.

The chain carries TRBV12-5 and TRBJ2-3, with 7 bases aligning to TRBD1. CDR3 size: 16 residues. Germline V gene data show CDR1 as LGHNT and CDR2 as FRNRAP. Losses at the gene ends were 4 bases for V and 2 bases for J; bases not matched to a gene: 9. The CDR3 DNA is TGTGCTAGTGGTTCATATCGACAGGGCGCCACAGATACGCAGTATTTT. Its translation is CASGSYRQGATDTQYF. Filled out from reference TRBV12-5 and TRBJ2-3, the complete variable domain reads DARVTQTPRHKVTEMGQEVTMRCQPILGHNTVFWYRQTMMQGLELLAYFRNRAPLDDSGMPKDRFSAEMPDATLATLKIQPSEPRDSAVYFCASGSYRQGATDTQYFGPGTRLTVL.

This clonotype was detected a few times. The rearrangement links TRBV5-4 to TRBJ2-7, with 9 bases lining up with TRBD1. The germline V gene encodes CDR1 SGHNT and CDR2 YYREEE (reference sequence). Germline trimming cut 4 bases from V and 3 bases from J; bases unmatched to any gene: 5. This CDR3 is 14 amino acids long. The CDR3 sequence is CASSNRDRVYEQYF. The CDR3 coding sequence is TGTGCCAGCAGCAACCGGGACAGGGTCTACGAGCAGTACTTC.

V and J are TRBV6-1 and TRBJ2-1, with D possibly being TRBD2 (6 bases). Trimming pared 7 bases from V and 3 bases from J, leaving 13 bases between. CDR1 and CDR2 from the germline V gene are MNHNS and SASEGT. The CDR3 length is 14 residues. Written as DNA, the CDR3 is TGTGCCAGCAAGGTTCCGGAGGGCTACAATGAGCAGTTCTTC. Amino acid sequence: CASKVPEGYNEQFF.

The chain has TRBV20-1 and TRBJ2-4, with D maybe TRBD1 (6 bases). Germline loops: CDR1 DFQATT, CDR2 SNEGSKA (reference sequence). V dropped 5 bases and J dropped 0 bases, with 17 bases sitting between them. CDR3 length: 16 amino acids. The CDR3 DNA reads TGCAGTGCTCCTGTGGGGGCCGCGTTAGCCAAAAACATTCAGTACTTC. This codes for CSAPVGAALAKNIQYF.

This clonotype was detected many times. The V gene is TRBV29-1, the J gene TRBJ1-2; 10 positions match TRBD1. The CDR3 is 13 residues long. V shed 6 bases and J 3 bases; nucleotides not matched to a gene: 4. Germline V gene data show CDR1 as SQVTM and CDR2 as ANQGSEA. The CDR3 loop reads CSVPDRGDYGYTF. Here the CDR3 DNA reads TGCAGCGTGCCGGACAGGGGGGACTATGGCTACACCTTC.

The chain combines TRBV11-2 with TRBJ1-2; TRBD1 aligns across 10 bases. The CDR3 has 15 amino acids. V lost 3 bases and J lost 6; bases outside the gene matches: 7. Germline V CDR1 and CDR2: SGHAT, FQNNGV. The CDR3 loop is CASSFRGDRGDGYTF. The CDR3 DNA reads TGTGCCAGCAGCTTTAGGGGGGACAGGGGTGATGGCTACACCTTC.

The chain links TRBV20-1 to TRBJ1-1; D not resolved. V lost 2 bases to trimming and J lost 0 bases, with 7 bases between them. The germline CDR1 and CDR2 sequences are DFQATT and SNEGSKA (reference sequence). The CDR3 is 13 residues long. The CDR3 DNA is TGCAGTGCTAGACAGTTCGTGAACACTGAAGCTTTCTTT. Protein sequence: CSARQFVNTEAFF.

In this sample, this clonotype turned up a few times. This may stem from a read error, because a much larger clone lies one nucleotide away. The missing conserved phenylalanine or tryptophan at the end of this CDR3 makes a read error likely. This chain joins TRBV12-3 or TRBV12-4 and TRBJ2-7; no firm D call. This CDR3 spans 14 amino acids. Between the trimmed V and J ends, which lost 5 bases and 0 bases, there was a span of 11 bases. The CDR3 spells CASSPMPRSYEQYS. The DNA for the CDR3 is TGTGCCAGCAGTCCCATGCCCCGCTCCTACGAGCAGTACTCC.

This clonotype has only a few counts. V is TRBV9 and J is TRBJ1-6, with D tentatively TRBD1 (5 bases). Trimming took off 0 bases at V and 10 bases at J, with 14 bases between the two ends. The CDR3 totals 15 residues. Germline V gene data show CDR1 as SGDLS and CDR2 as YYNGEE. DNA of the CDR3: TGTGCCAGCAGCGTAGCGGCACGTTGGGGGTCACCCCTCCACTTT. Its translation is CASSVAARWGSPLHF. Looking up the rest from reference TRBV9 and TRBJ1-6 gives the full variable domain: DSGVTQTPKHLITATGQRVTLRCSPRSGDLSVYWYQQSLDQGLQFLIQYYNGEERAKGNILERFSAQQFPDLHSELNLSSLELGDSALYFCASSVAARWGSPLHFGNGTRLTVT.

Many counts were recorded for this clonotype. V and J are TRBV28 and TRBJ1-2; D perhaps matches TRBD1 (6 bases). V was trimmed by 3 bases and J by 4 bases, leaving 18 bases between them. The CDR3 covers 16 residues. Per germline, CDR1 MDHEN and CDR2 SYDVKM. The CDR3 region is CASSFDGGLFGYGYTF. CDR3 sequence (DNA): TGTGCCAGCAGTTTTGATGGGGGCCTATTCGGCTATGGCTACACCTTC.

About this clonotype: This likely came from a read error, as a far larger clone is one base away. The rearrangement links TRBV7-9 to TRBJ2-2; no clear D. The CDR3 runs to 13 residues. Deletions cut 5 bases from V and 1 base from J, with 5 bases between. Per germline, CDR1 SEHNR and CDR2 FQNEAQ (reference sequence). The CDR3 DNA is TGTGCCAGCAGCCACGGGAACACCGGGGAGCTGTTTTTT. This translates into CASSHGNTGELFF.

Regarding this clonotype: This may stem from a read error, because a much larger clone lies one nucleotide away. The rearrangement links TRBV28 to TRBJ2-5; tentatively, D is TRBD2 (5 bases). Germline assignment: CDR1 MDHEN and CDR2 SYDVKM. CDR3 length equals 15 residues. The ends were cut back, 5 bases at V and 4 bases at J, with 17 bases in the middle. The CDR3 loop reads CASSDWAKAGETQYF. CDR3 bases: TGTGCCAGCAGTGACTGGGCCAAGGCGGGAGAGACCCAGTACTTC.

This clonotype was detected only a few times. The rearrangement uses TRBV4-1 and TRBJ1-5; D gene uncertain. This CDR3 has 15 residues. Germline values: CDR1 MGHRA, CDR2 YSYEKL. The germline V and J ends were trimmed by 1 base and 6 bases, with 13 bases remaining between them. The CDR3, as DNA: TGCGCCAGCAGCCAAGGACACAAAGTTGGTCAGCCCCAGCATTTT. Translated, it gives CASSQGHKVGQPQHF.

The sample holds many counts of this clonotype. This chain links TRBV2 with TRBJ2-7; 9 bases match TRBD2. CDR3 length equals 15 residues. Germline trimming cut 6 bases from V and 5 bases from J; bases unmatched to any gene: 11. Germline CDR1 is SNHLY and CDR2 is FYNNEI. CDR3 loop: CASSALRAGGNEQYF. The CDR3, as DNA: TGTGCCAGCAGCGCATTGAGAGCGGGAGGAAACGAGCAGTACTTC.

CDR3 protein: CASATPGQASRNEKLFF. CDR3 nucleotides: TGTGCCAGCGCGACCCCGGGACAGGCTTCGAGAAATGAAAAACTGTTTTTT. The V and J genes are TRBV7-8 and TRBJ1-4, with 8 nucleotides matching TRBD1. The germline V gene has CDR1 SGHVS and CDR2 FQNEAQ. Trimming took 8 bases from V and 5 from J; bases not matched to a gene: 16. The CDR3 consists of 17 residues.

CDR3 bases: TGCGCCAGCAGCTTGGTCCTAGCGGCCGGAGATACGCAGTATTTT. Protein: CASSLVLAAGDTQYF. The V call is TRBV5-1, the J call TRBJ2-3; 7 bases match TRBD2. This CDR3 has 15 residues. From germline, CDR1 is SGHRS and CDR2 YFSETQ. Losses at the gene ends were 0 bases for V and 5 bases for J; bases not matched to a gene: 6.

This clonotype was picked up many times. The rearrangement joins TRBV28 to TRBJ2-5; maybe TRBD1 (6 bases). Trimming left V 4 bases short and J 4 bases short, with 13 bases between. CDR1 MDHEN and CDR2 SYDVKM come from the germline V gene. This CDR3 region has 14 residues. The DNA of the CDR3 is TGTGCCAGCAGTTCATCCAGGGGAAGAGAGACCCAGTACTTC. This gives the protein CASSSSRGRETQYF.

This clonotype was seen a few times. The CDR3 coding sequence is TGTGCCAGCTCAGTCGACAGCTACGAGCAGTACTTC. Its protein product is CASSVDSYEQYF. The chain joins TRBV18 to TRBJ2-7; D possibly corresponds to TRBD1 (5 bases). The germline V and J ends were trimmed by 5 bases and 3 bases, with 8 bases remaining between them. This CDR3 spans 12 amino acids. The germline V gene encodes CDR1 KGHSH and CDR2 LQKENI.

This clonotype was recorded a few times. As DNA, the CDR3 is TGTGCCAGCAGCTTGGCTTTAGCGGCGAGCTCCTACGAGCAGTACTTC. Its translation: CASSLALAASSYEQYF. The chain employs TRBV5-6 and TRBJ2-7; tentatively, D is TRBD2 (6 bases). The CDR3 runs 16 residues. The V end was cut by 0 bases, the J end by 0 bases, with 13 bases between. The germline V gene encodes CDR1 SGHDT and CDR2 YYEEEE.